These 8 T cell receptor beta chains originate from one sample sequenced in a study of neurological immune-mediated disorders. A single record per CDR3 protein comes from TCRdb applying MiXCR to the 5' RACE reads. The sample lists 50,000 or so distinct CDR3 sequences, about 3.7% occurring once. Sequencing used PBMCs. These receptors came from a woman aged 55-69 years with multiple sclerosis.

This clonotype was detected many times. The J gene is TRBJ2-1, the V gene TRBV6-2 or TRBV6-3; TRBD2 is a possible D gene (5 bases). Per the germline V gene, CDR1 is MNHEY and CDR2 is SVGEGT. V was pared by 8 bases and J by 5 bases, with 13 bases between. The CDR3 extends over 13 amino acids. The CDR3 loop is CASSPWTDNEQFF. In DNA form, the CDR3 reads TGTGCCAGCTCCCCATGGACTGACAATGAGCAGTTCTTC.

The chain joins TRBV21-1 to TRBJ2-3; the table's D gene call, TRBD1, was not cross checked with the DNA. TRBV21-1 is a known pseudogene. The CDR3 spans 19 residues. The CDR3 sequence: CASSKGWDSGAPSRDTQYF. In DNA form, the CDR3 reads TGTGCCAGCAGCAAAGGCTGGGACAGCGGGGCCCCGTCCAGAGATACGCAGTATTTT.

This clonotype has a count of ten or more. The J gene is TRBJ2-5, the V gene TRBV12-3 or TRBV12-4; no clear D gene. The V gene lost 3 bases and the J gene lost 0 bases, with 8 bases spanning the gap. The CDR3 sequence is 14 residues long. CDR3 bases: TGTGCCAGCAGTTTCGGTGGCTACCAAGAGACCCAGTACTTC. Its translation: CASSFGGYQETQYF.

This clonotype came up many times. The chain carries TRBV5-1 and TRBJ2-5, with TRBD1 matching over 7 bases. Germline V gene data show CDR1 as SGHRS and CDR2 as YFSETQ. With 4 bases clipped from V and 2 bases from J, the junction kept 8 bases outside the gene matches. This CDR3 has 15 amino acids. In DNA form, the CDR3 reads TGCGCCAGCAGCCTACGTTGGGGACAGCAAGAGACCCAGTACTTC. It codes for CASSLRWGQQETQYF.

This clonotype occurred many times. The rearrangement joins TRBV4-1 to TRBJ1-2; D is undetermined. CDR1 and CDR2 from the germline V gene are MGHRA and YSYEKL. The V end was cut by 1 base, the J end by 1 base, with 10 bases between. This CDR3 has 15 residues. The CDR3, as DNA: TGCGCCAGCAGCCAAGCTGTCATCCTTAACTATGGCTACACCTTC. The encoded protein is CASSQAVILNYGYTF.

This clonotype occurred many times. One junction end disagrees with the germline gene, perhaps due to a read error. The CDR3 bases are TGTGCCAGCAGCCTAGCAGGGACAGCGAACACCGGGGAGCTGTTTTTT. This gives the protein CASSLAGTANTGELFF. The chain employs TRBV7-2 and TRBJ2-2; 7 positions match TRBD1. Germline-derived CDR1 and CDR2 are SGHTA and FQGNSA. The CDR3 extends over 16 amino acids.

This clonotype was found many times. V gene TRBV12-3 or TRBV12-4 combines with J gene TRBJ2-7; D might be TRBD1 (7 bases). The CDR3 totals 14 residues. The V end was cut by 2 bases, the J end by 5 bases, with 13 bases between. The CDR3 protein is CASSLRRGRNEQYF. CDR3 sequence (DNA): TGTGCCAGCAGTTTACGCAGGGGGAGGAACGAGCAGTACTTC.

This clonotype was counted many times. V gene TRBV12-3 or TRBV12-4 combines with J gene TRBJ1-2, with D uncertain. Trimming took off 6 bases at V and 2 bases at J, with 13 bases between the two ends. There are 14 residues in the CDR3. The CDR3 DNA is TGTGCCAGCAGGGGGTCCGGGGAAAACTATGGCTACACCTTC. Its protein product is CASRGSGENYGYTF.